The rows below give T cell receptor beta chains drawn from one sample of a study of technical replicates of blood from a few donors. The data were produced by immunoSEQ multiplex PCR, yet TCRdb's version contains in-frame clones alone and is incomplete. The data contain 100,000 or so clones, around 96% of them seen just once; the ten biggest clones take up around 0.2%. The sequencing input was T cells isolated from PBMCs. The receptors were gathered from a human donor in good health. The CDR3 runs from the conserved cysteine through the conserved F or W. Fields, in order: clone size, D gene, J gene, V gene, CDR3 protein, CDR3 DNA. The D gene is left open where the match is weak. For some rows the clone size is stated as once, few or many, or as a class when expanded; others skip it.

>.|.|TRBJ1-2|TRBV19
CASSIWGVPGYTF
TGTGCCAGTAGTATTTGGGGCGTGCCTGGCTACACCTTC
>.|.|TRBJ2-7|TRBV1
CTSSLGTSQYF
TGCACCAGCAGCCTCGGGACTTCTCAGTACTTC
>.|TRBD2|TRBJ2-1|TRBV27
CASSLSGGSYNEQFF
TGTGCCAGCAGTTTGAGCGGGGGCTCCTACAATGAGCAGTTCTTC
>.|TRBD2|TRBJ2-7|TRBV11-2
CASSLVGRAYEQYF
TGTGCCAGCAGCTTAGTAGGGAGGGCTTACGAGCAGTACTTC
>.|TRBD1|TRBJ1-2|TRBV5-1
CASSLGPGTGNGYTF
TGCGCCAGCAGCTTGGGGCCCGGGACAGGGAATGGCTACACCTTC
>.|TRBD1|TRBJ1-6|TRBV18
CASSPGTASNSPLHF
TGTGCCAGCTCACCCGGGACAGCTAGTAATTCACCCCTCCACTTT
>.|.|TRBJ2-7|TRBV5-1
CASSLDGSSYEQYF
TGCGCCAGCAGCTTGGACGGTAGCTCCTACGAGCAGTACTTC
>.|.|TRBJ2-7|TRBV11-2
CASSFFSGAGYEQYF
TGTGCCAGCAGCTTTTTCTCAGGGGCGGGCTACGAGCAGTACTTC
>.|.|TRBJ2-1|TRBV12-5
CASGLVEGGMGNEQFF
TGTGCTAGTGGTTTGGTAGAAGGGGGTATGGGGAATGAGCAGTTCTTC
>.|TRBD1|TRBJ1-4|TRBV7-2
CASSFGQGAGYEKLFF
TGTGCCAGCAGCTTCGGACAGGGGGCGGGTTACGAAAAACTGTTTTTT
>once|TRBD2|TRBJ2-7|TRBV5-1
CASSFYGASGAYEQYF
TGCGCCAGCAGCTTTTACGGGGCTAGCGGAGCCTACGAGCAGTACTTC
>.|TRBD1|TRBJ2-5|TRBV10-1
CASRTLGTENLGTQYF
TGCGCCAGCAGGACCCTAGGGACAGAGAATTTGGGGACCCAGTACTTC
>.|.|TRBJ2-7|TRBV5-8
CASSPGTLYEQYF
TGTGCCAGCAGCCCCGGGACTCTCTACGAGCAGTACTTC
>.|TRBD2|TRBJ2-5|TRBV30
CAWNSNGGYQETQYF
TGTGCCTGGAATTCAAACGGGGGGTACCAAGAGACCCAGTACTTC
>.|TRBD1|TRBJ1-3|TRBV27
CASSVPGTGPGNTIYF
TGTGCCAGCAGTGTCCCCGGGACAGGACCTGGAAACACCATATATTTT